Listed below are T cell receptor beta chains from one sample, sequenced in a study of Ad26.COV2.S vaccination and SARS-CoV-2 variants. Data came from immunoSEQ multiplex PCR; TCRdb stores just in-frame clones and leaves some out. The sample gives about 420,000 clones, 70% to 90% of which show up once; 3.6% is in the top ten. The sequencing used peripheral blood, collected in a trial of Ad26.COV2.S vaccine versus placebo. Every receptor here comes from a person aged 18-65 years who received the Ad26.COV2.S COVID-19 vaccine or a placebo. CDR3s include the opening cysteine and the closing phenylalanine or tryptophan. A D gene is named only where the DNA matches it firmly. Only part of the rows carry a size: once, few, many, or a class if the clone is expanded.

TRBV5-1,-,-,TRBJ2-1,CASSHRDEQFF,TGCGCCAGCAGTCACCGGGACGAGCAGTTCTTC
TRBV5-4,-,few,TRBJ1-2,CASSLPGLDYGYTF,TGTGCCAGCAGCTTGCCAGGGCTGGACTATGGCTACACCTTC
TRBV10-2,-,-,TRBJ1-3,CASSEIYTRSGNTIYF,TGCGCCAGCAGTGAGATTTATACACGCTCTGGAAACACCATATATTTT
TRBV5-1,TRBD1,-,TRBJ2-1,CASSATGGQYNEQFF,TGCGCCAGCAGCGCGACAGGGGGCCAGTACAATGAGCAGTTCTTC
TRBV6-1,-,once,TRBJ2-3,CASSEQTRDTDTQYF,TGTGCCAGCAGTGAGCAAACGCGGGACACAGATACGCAGTATTTT
TRBV10-3,TRBD1,-,TRBJ2-2,CAISVGQASAGELFF,TGTGCCATCAGTGTTGGACAGGCCTCCGCCGGGGAGCTGTTTTTT
TRBV4-2,-,-,TRBJ2-1,CASSQVGTYYNEQFF,TGTGCCAGCAGCCAAGTCGGGACCTACTACAATGAGCAGTTCTTC
TRBV6-2/TRBV6-3,-,-,TRBJ1-5,CASSLRHSNQPQHF,TGTGCCAGCAGTTTACGCCATAGCAATCAGCCCCAGCATTTT
TRBV7-8,-,-,TRBJ2-7,CASSLEVTYEQYF,TGTGCCAGCAGCTTAGAGGTCACCTACGAGCAGTACTTC
TRBV19,-,-,TRBJ2-7,CASSIVRDSYEQYF,TGTGCCAGTAGTATAGTTAGGGATTCCTACGAGCAGTACTTC
TRBV7-9,-,-,TRBJ2-1,CASSFAPGLKDNEQFF,TGTGCCAGCAGCTTCGCTCCGGGACTTAAGGACAATGAGCAGTTCTTC
TRBV3-1/TRBV3-2,TRBD1,-,TRBJ1-5,CASSQGGTGGNQPQHF,TGTGCCAGCAGCCAAGGGGGGACAGGGGGCAATCAGCCCCAGCATTTT
TRBV5-1,TRBD2,-,TRBJ2-4,CASSAGIAGTNIQYF,TGCGCCAGCAGCGCGGGGATAGCGGGGACAAACATTCAGTACTTC
TRBV10-3,-,-,TRBJ1-1,CAITTDGYTEAFF,TGTGCCATCACAACAGACGGCTACACTGAAGCTTTCTTT
TRBV10-3,TRBD1,-,TRBJ1-6,CAIGTGGSYNSPLHF,TGTGCCATAGGTACAGGGGGCTCCTATAATTCACCCCTCCACTTT
TRBV3-1/TRBV3-2,TRBD1,-,TRBJ2-7,CASSPTGASMKQYF,TGTGCCAGCAGCCCGACAGGGGCTTCTATGAAGCAGTACTTC
TRBV5-1,-,-,TRBJ2-2,CASATAQLNTGELFF,TGCGCCAGCGCCACTGCCCAGCTGAACACCGGGGAGCTGTTTTTT
TRBV7-7,-,-,TRBJ2-2,CASSLLGTGTGELFF,TGTGCTAGCAGCTTATTAGGAACAGGGACCGGGGAGCTGTTTTTT
TRBV7-3,-,-,TRBJ1-1,CASSSGWSTEAFF,TGTGCCAGCAGCTCCGGGTGGAGCACTGAAGCTTTCTTT
TRBV12-3/TRBV12-4,-,-,TRBJ2-2,CASLYGVTGELFF,TGTGCCAGCCTCTATGGGGTCACCGGGGAGCTGTTTTTT
TRBV27,TRBD2,-,TRBJ2-1,CASSLGRGGLDPFF,TGTGCCAGCAGTTTGGGACGGGGGGGCCTGGATCCGTTCTTC
TRBV29-1,TRBD1,-,TRBJ1-3,CSDITGTGISGNTIYF,TGCAGCGATATCACCGGGACAGGGATCTCTGGAAACACCATATATTTT
TRBV28,-,-,TRBJ2-5,CASSLLGAHEEKTQYF,TGTGCCAGCAGTTTACTCGGGGCCCATGAGGAAAAGACCCAGTACTTC
TRBV7-3,-,few,TRBJ2-5,CASSLGGATQYF,TGTGCCAGCAGCTTAGGGGGCGCGACCCAGTACTTC
TRBV7-3,-,-,TRBJ2-1,CASSLGGNSYNEQFF,TGTGCCAGCAGCTTAGGCGGGAACTCCTACAATGAGCAGTTCTTC
TRBV5-4,TRBD1,-,TRBJ2-7,CASSSPAQGLTYEQYF,TGTGCCAGCAGCTCCCCAGCACAGGGGTTAACCTACGAGCAGTACTTC
TRBV6-5,-,-,TRBJ1-1,CASRIHPWMNTEAFF,TGTGCCAGCAGAATACACCCTTGGATGAACACTGAAGCTTTCTTT
TRBV2,TRBD1,-,TRBJ1-4,CASGRDRGVEKLFF,TGTGCCAGCGGGAGGGACAGGGGTGTGGAAAAACTGTTTTTT
TRBV6-2/TRBV6-3,-,-,TRBJ1-2,CASSSRYGLRSIYGYTF,TGTGCCAGCAGTTCCCGATACGGCCTTAGGAGTATTTATGGCTACACCTTC
TRBV11-3,-,-,TRBJ2-7,CASSPSTGNYEQYF,TGTGCCAGCAGCCCATCGACGGGGAACTACGAGCAGTACTTC
TRBV2,-,-,TRBJ1-4,CASSEMGTSYEKLFF,TGTGCCAGCAGTGAAATGGGGACAAGTTATGAAAAACTATTTTTT
TRBV5-7,TRBD1,-,TRBJ2-7,CASIKTGGFFHEQYF,TGTGCCAGCATCAAGACAGGGGGCTTCTTTCACGAGCAGTACTTC
TRBV5-1,TRBD1,-,TRBJ1-1,CASSFFVSSGGWNTEAFF,TGCGCCAGCAGCTTCTTCGTGAGTTCAGGGGGCTGGAACACTGAAGCTTTCTTT
TRBV28,-,-,TRBJ1-1,CASRYLDRTNTEAFF,TGTGCCAGCAGATACTTAGACAGGACCAACACTGAAGCTTTCTTT
TRBV5-5,-,few,TRBJ2-5,CASSSGTETQYF,TGTGCCAGCAGCTCCGGGACCGAGACCCAGTACTTC
TRBV2,-,-,TRBJ1-5,CASSETDISNQPQHF,TGTGCCAGCAGTGAGACGGATATTAGCAATCAGCCCCAGCATTTT
TRBV7-3,TRBD2,-,TRBJ2-1,CASSSFLAGGYNEQFF,TGTGCCAGCAGCTCGTTCCTAGCGGGGGGCTACAATGAGCAGTTCTTC
TRBV5-4,-,few,TRBJ1-2,CASSLERLYGYTF,TGTGCCAGCAGCTTGGAGCGATTATATGGCTACACCTTC
TRBV7-3,-,few,TRBJ1-6,CASSLIGGGGGSPLHF,TGTGCCAGCAGCTTAATTGGCGGAGGAGGTGGTTCACCCCTCCACTTT
TRBV10-3,TRBD1,once,TRBJ1-1,CAIAEGTGNSGAFF,TGTGCCATCGCAGAGGGGACAGGGAATAGTGGAGCTTTCTTT
TRBV29-1,TRBD1,-,TRBJ1-1,CSGKGQLHTEAFF,TGCAGCGGGAAGGGACAGTTACACACTGAAGCTTTCTTT
TRBV5-1,-,-,TRBJ2-7,CASSLGQDYEQYF,TGCGCCAGCAGCTTGGGGCAGGACTACGAGCAGTACTTC
TRBV4-1,-,-,TRBJ2-2,CASSQIARSNTGELFF,TGCGCCAGCAGCCAAATCGCACGGAGCAACACCGGGGAGCTGTTTTTT
TRBV6-2/TRBV6-3,-,-,TRBJ1-6,CASSYGGPQNNSPLHF,TGTGCCAGCAGTTACGGCGGACCCCAAAATAATTCACCCCTCCACTTT
TRBV7-9,-,-,TRBJ2-3,CASSLADRPDTQYF,TGTGCCAGCAGCTTAGCGGACAGACCAGATACGCAGTATTTT
TRBV12-3/TRBV12-4,-,once,TRBJ2-5,CASSPSLQETQYF,TGTGCCAGCAGCCCCTCCCTCCAAGAGACCCAGTACTTC
TRBV7-2,-,-,TRBJ1-1,CASSLEPGGAVTEAFF,TGTGCCAGCAGCTTAGAGCCGGGGGGGGCGGTCACTGAAGCTTTCTTT
TRBV9,-,once,TRBJ2-2,CASSVATGLNTGELFF,TGTGCCAGCAGCGTAGCTACAGGGCTTAACACCGGGGAGCTGTTTTTT
TRBV5-1,TRBD2,-,TRBJ2-6,CASSFLTGGFSGANVLTF,TGCGCCAGCAGCTTTCTTACGGGGGGATTCTCTGGGGCCAACGTCCTGACTTTC
TRBV28,TRBD1,-,TRBJ1-6,CASSSGQGGSYNSPLHF,TGTGCCAGCAGTTCCGGACAGGGAGGCTCCTATAATTCACCCCTCCACTTT